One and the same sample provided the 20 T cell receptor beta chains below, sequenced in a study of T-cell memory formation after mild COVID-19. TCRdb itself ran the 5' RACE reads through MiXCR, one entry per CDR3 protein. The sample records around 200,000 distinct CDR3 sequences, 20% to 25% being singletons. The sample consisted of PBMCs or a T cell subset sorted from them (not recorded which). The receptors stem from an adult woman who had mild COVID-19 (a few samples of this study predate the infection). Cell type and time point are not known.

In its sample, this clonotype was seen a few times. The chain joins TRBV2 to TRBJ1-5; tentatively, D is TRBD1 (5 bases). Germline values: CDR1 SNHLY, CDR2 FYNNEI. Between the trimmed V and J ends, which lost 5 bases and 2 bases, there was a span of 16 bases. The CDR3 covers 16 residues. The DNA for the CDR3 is TGTGCCAGCAGTCTTACGCCCCAGGGCGGCAATCAGCCCCAGCATTTT. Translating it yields CASSLTPQGGNQPQHF.

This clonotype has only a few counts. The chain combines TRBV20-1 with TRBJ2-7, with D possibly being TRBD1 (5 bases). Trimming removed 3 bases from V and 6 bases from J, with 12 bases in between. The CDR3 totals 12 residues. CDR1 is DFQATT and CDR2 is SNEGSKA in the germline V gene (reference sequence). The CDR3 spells CSARLQAAEQYF. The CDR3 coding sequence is TGCAGTGCTAGGTTACAGGCCGCCGAGCAGTACTTC.

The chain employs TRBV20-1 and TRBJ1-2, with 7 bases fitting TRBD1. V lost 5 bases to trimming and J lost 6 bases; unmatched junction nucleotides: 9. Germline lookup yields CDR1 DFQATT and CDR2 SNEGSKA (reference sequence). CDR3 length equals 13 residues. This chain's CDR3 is CSASEGAVDGYTF. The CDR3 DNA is TGCAGTGCTTCCGAGGGGGCAGTTGATGGCTACACCTTC.

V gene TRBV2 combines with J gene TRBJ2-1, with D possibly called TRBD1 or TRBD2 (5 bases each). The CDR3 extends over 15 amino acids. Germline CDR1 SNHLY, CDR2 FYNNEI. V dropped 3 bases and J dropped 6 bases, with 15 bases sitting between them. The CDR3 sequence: CASSDWGTLRNEQFF. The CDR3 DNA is TGTGCCAGCAGTGACTGGGGGACCCTCCGCAATGAGCAGTTCTTC.

CDR3 amino acids: CATAKDGPEQYF. The CDR3 coding sequence is TGTGCCACCGCCAAGGATGGTCCCGAGCAGTACTTC. The rearrangement links TRBV12-3 or TRBV12-4 to TRBJ2-7, with no clear D. Trimming removed 10 bases at V and 6 bases at J, with 16 bases between. This CDR3 comprises 12 residues.

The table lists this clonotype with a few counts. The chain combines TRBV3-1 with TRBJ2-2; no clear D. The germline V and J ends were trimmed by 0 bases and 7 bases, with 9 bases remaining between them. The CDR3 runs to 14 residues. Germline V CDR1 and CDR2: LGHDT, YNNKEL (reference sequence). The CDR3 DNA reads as TGTGCCAGCAGCCAAGATGGCCGGGTCGGGGAGCTGTTTTTT. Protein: CASSQDGRVGELFF.

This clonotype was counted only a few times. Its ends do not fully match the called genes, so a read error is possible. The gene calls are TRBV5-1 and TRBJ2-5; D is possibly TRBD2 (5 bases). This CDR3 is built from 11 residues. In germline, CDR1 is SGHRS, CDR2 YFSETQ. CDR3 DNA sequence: TGCGCCAGCAGCTTTGGAGCGGAGACGACATTC. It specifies CASSFGAETTF.

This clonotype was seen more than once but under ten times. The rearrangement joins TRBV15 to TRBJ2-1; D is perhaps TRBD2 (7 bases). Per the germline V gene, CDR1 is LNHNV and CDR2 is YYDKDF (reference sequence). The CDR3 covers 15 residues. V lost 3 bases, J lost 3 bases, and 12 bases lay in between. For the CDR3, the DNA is TGTGCCACCAGCAGTGGGGGGGCCTTCTACAATGAGCAGTTCTTC. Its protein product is CATSSGGAFYNEQFF.

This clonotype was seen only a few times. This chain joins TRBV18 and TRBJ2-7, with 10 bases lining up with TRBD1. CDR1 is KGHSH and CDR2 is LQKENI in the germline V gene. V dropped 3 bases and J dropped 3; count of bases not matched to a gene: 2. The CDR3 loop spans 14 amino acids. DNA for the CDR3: TGTGCCAGCTCACCGGACAGGGGGTTCTACGAGCAGTACTTC. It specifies CASSPDRGFYEQYF.

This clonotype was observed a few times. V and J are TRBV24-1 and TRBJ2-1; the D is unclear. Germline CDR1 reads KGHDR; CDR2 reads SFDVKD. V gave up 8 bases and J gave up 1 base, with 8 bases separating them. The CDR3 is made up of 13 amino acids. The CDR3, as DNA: TGTGCCACCATAGGAGTGTCCTACAATGAGCAGTTCTTC. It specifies CATIGVSYNEQFF.

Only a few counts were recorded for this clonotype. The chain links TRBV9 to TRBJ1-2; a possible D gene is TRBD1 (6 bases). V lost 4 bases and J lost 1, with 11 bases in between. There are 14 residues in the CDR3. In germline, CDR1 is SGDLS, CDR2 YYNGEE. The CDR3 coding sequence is TGTGCCAGCAGCCCAAAGGGGGGTAACTATGGCTACACCTTC. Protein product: CASSPKGGNYGYTF.

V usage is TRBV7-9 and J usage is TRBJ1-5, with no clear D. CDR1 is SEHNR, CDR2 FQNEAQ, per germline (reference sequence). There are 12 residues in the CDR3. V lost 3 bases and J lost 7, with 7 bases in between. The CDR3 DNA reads TGTGCCAGCAGCTTTTTGACCCAGCCCCAGCATTTT. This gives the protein CASSFLTQPQHF.

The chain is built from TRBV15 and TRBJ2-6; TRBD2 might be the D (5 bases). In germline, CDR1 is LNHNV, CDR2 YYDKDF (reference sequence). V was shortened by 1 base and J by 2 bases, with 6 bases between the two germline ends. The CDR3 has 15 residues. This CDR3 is CATSRVEAGANVLTF. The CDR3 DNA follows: TGTGCCACCAGCAGAGTGGAGGCTGGGGCCAACGTCCTGACTTTC.

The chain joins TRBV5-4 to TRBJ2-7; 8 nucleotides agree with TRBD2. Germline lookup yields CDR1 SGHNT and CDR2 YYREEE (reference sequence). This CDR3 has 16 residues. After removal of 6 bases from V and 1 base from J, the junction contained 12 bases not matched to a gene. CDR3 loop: CASTLRGGGRSYEQYF. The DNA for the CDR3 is TGTGCCAGCACCCTTCGTGGTGGCGGGAGGTCCTACGAGCAGTACTTC.

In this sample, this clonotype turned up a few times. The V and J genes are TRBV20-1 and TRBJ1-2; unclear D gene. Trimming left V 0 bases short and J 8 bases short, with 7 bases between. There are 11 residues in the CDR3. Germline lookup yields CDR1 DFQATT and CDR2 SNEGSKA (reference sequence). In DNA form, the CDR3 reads TGCAGTGCTAGAGATCCGGAGGGCTACACCTTC. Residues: CSARDPEGYTF.

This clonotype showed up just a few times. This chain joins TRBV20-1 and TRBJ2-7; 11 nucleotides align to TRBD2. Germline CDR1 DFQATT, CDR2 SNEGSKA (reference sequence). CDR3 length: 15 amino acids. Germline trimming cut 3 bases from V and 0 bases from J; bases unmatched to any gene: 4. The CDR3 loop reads CSASPLAGGSYEQYF. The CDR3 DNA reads TGCAGTGCTAGCCCTCTAGCGGGGGGCTCCTACGAGCAGTACTTC.

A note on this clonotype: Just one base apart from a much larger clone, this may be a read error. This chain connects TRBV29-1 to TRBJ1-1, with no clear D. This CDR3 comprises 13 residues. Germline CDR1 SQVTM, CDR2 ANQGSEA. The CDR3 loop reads CIVEDPVRTEAFF. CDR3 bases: TGCATCGTTGAAGACCCAGTAAGGACTGAAGCTTTCTTT.

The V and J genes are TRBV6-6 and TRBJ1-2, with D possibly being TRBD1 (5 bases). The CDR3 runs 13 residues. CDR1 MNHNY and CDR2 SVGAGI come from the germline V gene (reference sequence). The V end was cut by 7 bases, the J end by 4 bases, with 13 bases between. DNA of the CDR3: TGTGCCAGCACCTCGGACATACCCTATGGCTACACCTTC. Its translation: CASTSDIPYGYTF.

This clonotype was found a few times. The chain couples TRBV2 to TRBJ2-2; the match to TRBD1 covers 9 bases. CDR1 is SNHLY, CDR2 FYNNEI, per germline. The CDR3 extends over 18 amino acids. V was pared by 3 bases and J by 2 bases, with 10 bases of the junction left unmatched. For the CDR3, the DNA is TGTGCCAGCAGTGAGGGGGAAAGGGGACAGGGCAACACCGGGGAGCTGTTTTTT. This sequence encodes CASSEGERGQGNTGELFF.

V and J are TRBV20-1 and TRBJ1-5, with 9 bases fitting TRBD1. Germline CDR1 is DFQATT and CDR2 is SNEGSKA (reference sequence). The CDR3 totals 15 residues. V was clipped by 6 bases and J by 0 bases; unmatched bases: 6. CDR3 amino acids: CSAEQGAYSNQPQHF. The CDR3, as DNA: TGCAGTGCCGAACAGGGGGCCTATAGCAATCAGCCCCAGCATTTT.